This entry describes one TCR beta chain. The antigen remains undetermined. The data are from a study of OX40 agonist ivuxolimab in advanced cancers. Study overall: Patients received the agonistic anti-OX40 (CD134) antibody ivuxolimab. Intravenous ivuxolimab at 0.01 to 10 mg/kg was given to patients every 2 weeks. Points from the study as a whole: Both CD4+ and CD8+ T cell populations in blood had undergone clonal expansion by week 6 at 0.1 to 3.0 mg/kg. The study found that CD8+ T cells averaged more expanded clones than CD4+.

The CDR3 runs 15 residues. Trimming cost V 4 bases and J 2 bases; bases outside gene matches: 6. Germline V gives CDR1 SGHDN, CDR2 FVKESK. Only in-frame clones appear in the TCRdb table, and some are missing; sequencing was by immunoSEQ multiplex PCR. The sample includes approximately 48,000 clones, about 80% seen only once; the top ten take over 2%. The receptor was isolated from an adult with an advanced solid tumor such as melanoma, head and neck, liver or kidney cancer. The chain employs TRBV14 and TRBJ2-5, with 8 bases that match TRBD2. The sample consisted of CD4+ or CD8+ T cells sorted from blood, taken in a trial of the OX40 agonist ivuxolimab. The DNA for the CDR3 is TGTGCCAGCAGCCTAAACTTAGCGGGACAAGAGACCCAGTACTTC. It encodes CASSLNLAGQETQYF.